These 26 T cell receptor beta chains share one sample of origin, sequenced in a study of shared clonotypes between healthy human individuals. Repertoires were generated with immunoSEQ multiplex PCR, while TCRdb's copy carries only in-frame clones and drops some. The sample carries about 530,000 clones, 90% to 96% recorded once. The sequenced material came from naive CD4+ T cells sorted from blood. Subset described: CD45RA+ positively selected. The origin of the receptors is a woman aged 25 to 45 in good health.

V is TRBV5-4 and J is TRBJ2-6; 7 bases map to TRBD1. V gave up 1 base and J gave up 0 bases; unmatched junction bases: 10. The CDR3 spans 19 residues. Germline CDR1 SGHNT, CDR2 YYREEE (reference sequence). As DNA, the CDR3 is TGTGCCAGCAGCTTGAAACTGGGACAGTTCTCCTCTGGGGCCAACGTCCTGACTTTC. This encodes CASSLKLGQFSSGANVLTF.

V usage is TRBV28 and J usage is TRBJ1-4, with TRBD1 as a possible D gene (5 bases). The CDR3 extends over 20 amino acids. Germline CDR1 MDHEN, CDR2 SYDVKM. Trimming took 5 bases from V and 7 from J, leaving 32 bases between them. The DNA of the CDR3 is TGTGCCAGCAGTCAAAACCTGGGACGGGCGGCGGGGTTGGCGCTTGAAAAACTGTTTTTT. Protein: CASSQNLGRAAGLALEKLFF. Combining the CDR3 with reference TRBV28 and TRBJ1-4 gives the whole variable domain DVKVTQSSRYLVKRTGEKVFLECVQDMDHENMFWYRQDPGLGLRLIYFSYDVKMKEKGDIPEGYSVSREKKERFSLILESASTNQTSMYLCASSQNLGRAAGLALEKLFFGSGTQLSVL.

V and J are TRBV19 and TRBJ2-7; tentatively, D is TRBD1 (6 bases). This CDR3 is built from 15 residues. V was pared by 3 bases and J by 3 bases, with 15 bases between. CDR1 is LNHDA, CDR2 SQIVND, per germline (reference sequence). The CDR3 reads CASSIGGQILYEQYF. The CDR3 nucleotides read TGTGCCAGTAGTATCGGTGGACAGATACTCTACGAGCAGTACTTC.

The V call is TRBV5-8, the J call TRBJ1-2; 7 bases align to TRBD1. The germline CDR1 and CDR2 sequences are SGHTS and YDEGEE. The junction had 7 bases not matched to a gene; V was cut back by 2 bases and J by 0 bases. CDR3 length: 16 amino acids. The CDR3 DNA sequence: TGTGCCAGCAGCTTCACACAGGGGATGGCTAACTATGGCTACACCTTC. This sequence encodes CASSFTQGMANYGYTF.

A single count supports this clone. The rearrangement joins TRBV18 to TRBJ1-2; D is perhaps TRBD1 (5 bases). This CDR3 spans 17 amino acids. Germline CDR1 is KGHSH and CDR2 is LQKENI. V was clipped by 0 bases and J by 4 bases, with 18 bases between them. CDR3: CASSPPDSAPAGYGYTF. CDR3 nucleotide sequence: TGTGCCAGCTCACCACCCGACAGCGCCCCGGCCGGCTATGGCTACACCTTC.

This sequence joins TRBV28 and TRBJ2-1; 11 nucleotides align to TRBD1. With V trimmed by 7 bases and J by 4 bases, 6 bases remained unmatched. There are 15 residues in the CDR3. Germline values: CDR1 MDHEN, CDR2 SYDVKM. The CDR3 loop reads CASTNRDRGYNEQFF. The DNA of the CDR3 is TGTGCCAGCACCAACCGGGACAGGGGGTACAATGAGCAGTTCTTC.

This chain joins TRBV5-1 and TRBJ2-1; no reliable D call. Trimming removed 0 bases at V and 0 bases at J, with 16 bases between. The CDR3 has 18 residues. Germline values: CDR1 SGHRS, CDR2 YFSETQ. In nucleotides, the CDR3 is TGCGCCAGCAGCTTGGGGGGATCGGCCACCAGCTCCTACAATGAGCAGTTCTTC. Translated: CASSLGGSATSSYNEQFF.

In its sample, this clone was seen once. The V call is TRBV6-5, the J call TRBJ2-5, with unresolved D. Germline lookup yields CDR1 MNHEY and CDR2 SVGAGI. Deletions cut 0 bases from V and 1 base from J, with 9 bases between. The CDR3 totals 15 residues. The CDR3 region has the DNA TGTGCCAGCAGTTACTCGATAAGTACCCAAGAGACCCAGTACTTC. It encodes CASSYSISTQETQYF.

J is TRBJ2-7 and V is TRBV5-1; D perhaps matches TRBD1 (6 bases). Germline V gene lookup returns CDR1 SGHRS and CDR2 YFSETQ. CDR3 length equals 15 residues. Between the trimmed V and J ends, which lost 4 bases and 0 bases, there was a span of 14 bases. The CDR3 is CASSLTTGSSYEQYF. The CDR3 DNA reads TGCGCCAGCAGCCTCACCACAGGGAGCTCCTACGAGCAGTACTTC.

This chain joins TRBV14 and TRBJ2-7, with TRBD1 identical over 11 bases. With 4 bases clipped from V and 3 bases from J, the junction kept 5 bases outside the gene matches. The CDR3 length is 15 residues. Looked up from germline, CDR1 is SGHDN and CDR2 is FVKESK. Here the CDR3 DNA reads TGTGCCAGCAGCCGTCCGGGACAGGGGGGCTACGAGCAGTACTTC. It specifies CASSRPGQGGYEQYF.

The table lists this clone with a count of one. V is TRBV7-9 and J is TRBJ2-2; the match to TRBD1 covers 8 bases. The CDR3 runs 18 residues. Trimming cost V 4 bases and J 5 bases; bases outside gene matches: 15. Germline lookup yields CDR1 SEHNR and CDR2 FQNEAQ (reference sequence). In nucleotides, the CDR3 is TGTGCCAGCAGCTATGGACCGACAGGGGTAGGCTATACCGGGGAGCTGTTTTTT. Amino acid sequence: CASSYGPTGVGYTGELFF.

This clone was counted once. The chain carries TRBV7-8 and TRBJ2-3; no firm D call. V shed 4 bases and J shed 2 bases, with 10 bases lying between them. There are 14 residues in the CDR3. The V gene's germline CDR1 is SGHVS and CDR2 FQNEAQ. The DNA of the CDR3 is TGTGCCAGCAGCTACAGACAAATCACAGATACGCAGTATTTT. Protein product: CASSYRQITDTQYF.

This chain links TRBV2 with TRBJ1-4; 7 bases align to TRBD1. V shed 6 bases, J shed 8 bases, and the junction held 6 bases outside the gene matches. The CDR3 covers 13 residues. The germline CDR1 and CDR2 sequences are SNHLY and FYNNEI. CDR3 residues: CASRDRMGEKLFF. The DNA for the CDR3 is TGTGCCAGCAGGGACAGGATGGGAGAAAAACTGTTTTTT.

The J gene is TRBJ2-3, the V gene TRBV11-1, with D unclear. The CDR3 is 13 residues long. Germline V gene sequence: CDR1 SGHAT, CDR2 FQDESV (reference sequence). Trimming removed 2 bases from V and 5 bases from J, with 8 bases in between. CDR3 coding DNA: TGTGCCAGCAGCTTATCGGGTAAAGATACGCAGTATTTT. Translating gives CASSLSGKDTQYF.

The chain has TRBV19 and TRBJ1-2; 7 bases are a match to TRBD1. The CDR3 extends over 13 amino acids. V lost 5 bases, J lost 4 bases, and 4 bases stayed unmatched. The germline CDR1 and CDR2 sequences are LNHDA and SQIVND (reference sequence). CDR3 coding DNA: TGTGCCAGTAGTCCGGGGACAGTCTATGGCTACACCTTC. It encodes CASSPGTVYGYTF.

The chain joins TRBV5-1 to TRBJ2-7, with 9 bases identical to TRBD1. CDR3 size: 17 residues. V dropped 4 bases and J dropped 2; count of bases not matched to a gene: 13. Germline V gene sequence: CDR1 SGHRS, CDR2 YFSETQ. The CDR3 DNA is TGCGCCAGCAGCCCCCCTTCTGGGGGACAGGGCGCCTACGAGCAGTACTTC. As protein: CASSPPSGGQGAYEQYF.

CDR3 region: CASSYSWKGVETQYF. In DNA, the CDR3 is TGTGCCAGCAGTTATTCGTGGAAAGGGGTCGAGACCCAGTACTTC. The chain recombines TRBV6-5 with TRBJ2-5; D is possibly TRBD1 (5 bases). V shed 3 bases and J shed 5 bases, with 16 bases lying between them. This CDR3 has 15 residues. Germline values: CDR1 MNHEY, CDR2 SVGAGI.

The rearrangement links TRBV28 to TRBJ2-3, with 7 bases matching TRBD1. In germline, CDR1 is MDHEN, CDR2 SYDVKM. V was clipped by 6 bases and J by 3 bases; unmatched bases: 3. The CDR3 contains 13 residues. CDR3 amino acids: CASRRQGTDTQYF. CDR3 nucleotides: TGTGCCAGCAGACGACAGGGAACAGATACGCAGTATTTT.

The chain joins TRBV6-5 to TRBJ2-7; D may be TRBD1 (6 bases). V was clipped by 3 bases and J by 1 base, with 16 bases between them. The CDR3 contains 16 residues. From germline, CDR1 is MNHEY and CDR2 SVGAGI. The CDR3 nucleotides read TGTGCCAGCAGTTATGGTTATCAGAGGGGGTCCTACGAGCAGTACTTC. Amino acids: CASSYGYQRGSYEQYF.

The rearrangement links TRBV7-2 to TRBJ2-3, with D possibly called TRBD1 or TRBD2 (5 bases each). Per the germline V gene, CDR1 is SGHTA and CDR2 is FQGNSA. V was cut by 4 bases and J by 0 bases, with 8 bases left in between. The CDR3 spans 14 residues. The CDR3, as DNA: TGTGCCAGCAGCTCCCGGGACAGCACAGATACGCAGTATTTT. It yields the protein CASSSRDSTDTQYF.

The CDR3 is CASSTPAGSGSRAFYEQYF. DNA for the CDR3: TGCGCCAGCAGCACCCCAGCGGGGAGCGGGAGCAGGGCCTTCTACGAGCAGTACTTC. The chain combines TRBV5-1 with TRBJ2-7, with TRBD2 matching 8 bases. Losses at the gene ends were 4 bases for V and 3 bases for J; bases not matched to a gene: 21. Germline V gene lookup returns CDR1 SGHRS and CDR2 YFSETQ. The CDR3 loop spans 19 amino acids.

This clone was counted only a few times. Other nucleotide sequences from this sample produce the same CDR3. This chain links TRBV28 with TRBJ1-4, with D hard to call. Germline V gene data show CDR1 as MDHEN and CDR2 as SYDVKM. This CDR3 has 11 amino acids. V dropped 5 bases and J dropped 5 bases, with 3 bases sitting between them. CDR3 coding DNA: TGTGCCAGCAGTCCCAATGAAAAACTGTTTTTT. Encoded protein: CASSPNEKLFF.

This chain connects TRBV2 to TRBJ2-3, with D perhaps assigned TRBD1 or TRBD2 (5 bases each). The CDR3 has 14 amino acids. Per the germline V gene, CDR1 is SNHLY and CDR2 is FYNNEI. Trimming shortened V by 6 bases and J by 6 bases, and 16 bases separated the two germline ends. Here the CDR3 reads CASRKGRETDTQYF. CDR3 bases: TGTGCCAGCAGAAAGGGACGAGAGACGGATACGCAGTATTTT.

This chain links TRBV7-6 with TRBJ2-7, with 10 nucleotides matching TRBD1. This CDR3 is 16 amino acids long. The V segment lost 5 bases and the J segment 5 bases; nucleotides outside the gene matches: 12. CDR1 SGHVS and CDR2 FNYEAQ come from the germline V gene. In DNA, the CDR3 is TGTGCCAGCAGCACAATGGACAGGGGGAATGGTGACGAGCAGTACTTC. Translated: CASSTMDRGNGDEQYF.

Regarding this clone: Other nucleotide sequences from this sample produce the same CDR3. The rearrangement joins TRBV5-1 to TRBJ1-6; no clear D gene. CDR3 length: 13 residues. The germline CDR1 and CDR2 sequences are SGHRS and YFSETQ. V was cut by 0 bases and J by 6 bases, with 4 bases left in between. CDR3: CASSLGPNSPLHF. The DNA for the CDR3 is TGCGCCAGCAGCTTGGGTCCTAATTCACCCCTCCACTTT. The full variable domain, its missing parts supplied by reference TRBV5-1 and TRBJ1-6, is KAGVTQTPRYLIKTRGQQVTLSCSPISGHRSVSWYQQTPGQGLQFLFEYFSETQRNKGNFPGRFSGRQFSNSRSEMNVSTLELGDSALYLCASSLGPNSPLHFGNGTRLTVT.

The J gene is TRBJ2-1, the V gene TRBV19; D is undetermined. In germline, CDR1 is LNHDA, CDR2 SQIVND (reference sequence). The CDR3 spans 14 residues. V shed 4 bases and J shed 6 bases, with 13 bases lying between them. Written as DNA, the CDR3 is TGTGCCAGTAGTAGTCGCGGCCCTAGCAATGAGCAGTTCTTC. It encodes CASSSRGPSNEQFF.